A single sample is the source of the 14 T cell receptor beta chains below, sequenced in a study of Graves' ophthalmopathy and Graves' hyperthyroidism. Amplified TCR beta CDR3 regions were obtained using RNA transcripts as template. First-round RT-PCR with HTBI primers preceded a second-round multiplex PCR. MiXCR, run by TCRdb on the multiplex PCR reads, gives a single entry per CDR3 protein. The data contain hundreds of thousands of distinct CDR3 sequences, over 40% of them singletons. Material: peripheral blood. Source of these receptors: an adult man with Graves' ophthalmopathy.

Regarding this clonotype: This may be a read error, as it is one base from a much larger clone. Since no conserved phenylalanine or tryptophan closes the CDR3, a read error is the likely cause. CDR3 protein: CAIRQTTRIHEQYS. The CDR3 region has the DNA TGTGCCATCAGACAAACGACACGCATCCACGAGCAGTACTCC. The V call is TRBV10-3, the J call TRBJ2-7; D is unresolved. CDR1 ENHRY and CDR2 SYGVKD come from the germline V gene. Trimming removed 6 bases from V and 5 bases from J, with 17 bases in between. The CDR3 runs to 14 residues.

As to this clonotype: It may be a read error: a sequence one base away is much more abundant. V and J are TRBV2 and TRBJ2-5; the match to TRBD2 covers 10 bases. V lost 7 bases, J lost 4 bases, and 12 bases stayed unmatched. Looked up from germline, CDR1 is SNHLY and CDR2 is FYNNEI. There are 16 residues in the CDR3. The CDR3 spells CASKPGLASTRETQYF. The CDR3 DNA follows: TGTGCCAGCAAGCCGGGACTAGCGAGTACTAGAGAGACCCAGTACTTC.

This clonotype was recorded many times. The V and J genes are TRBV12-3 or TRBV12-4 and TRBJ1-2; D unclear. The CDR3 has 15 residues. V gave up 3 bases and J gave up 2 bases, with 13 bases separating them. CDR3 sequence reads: CASSLGAARNYGYTF. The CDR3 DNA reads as TGTGCCAGCAGTTTGGGAGCAGCCAGGAACTATGGCTACACCTTC.

CDR3 coding DNA: TGCGCCAGCTGCTGGGCTACGACAGAGACGTTCTCTGAAGCTTTCTTT. Translating it yields CASCWATTETFSEAFF. J is TRBJ1-1 and V is TRBV5-1; a weak D match, TRBD1 (5 bases). V was pared by 7 bases and J by 6 bases, with 25 bases between. The germline V gene has CDR1 SGHRS and CDR2 YFSETQ. The length of the CDR3 is 16 residues. The whole variable domain, remainder taken from reference TRBV5-1 and TRBJ1-1, is KAGVTQTPRYLIKTRGQQVTLSCSPISGHRSVSWYQQTPGQGLQFLFEYFSETQRNKGNFPGRFSGRQFSNSRSEMNVSTLELGDSALYLCASCWATTETFSEAFFGQGTRLTVV.

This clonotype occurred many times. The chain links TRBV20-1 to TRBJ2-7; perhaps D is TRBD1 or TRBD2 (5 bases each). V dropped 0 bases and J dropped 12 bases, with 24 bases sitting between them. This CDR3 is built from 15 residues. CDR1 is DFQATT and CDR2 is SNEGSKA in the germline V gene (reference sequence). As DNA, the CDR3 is TGCAGTGCTAGAGATCTATCCGGGACGGTGATCGGAGGGTACTTC. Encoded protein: CSARDLSGTVIGGYF.

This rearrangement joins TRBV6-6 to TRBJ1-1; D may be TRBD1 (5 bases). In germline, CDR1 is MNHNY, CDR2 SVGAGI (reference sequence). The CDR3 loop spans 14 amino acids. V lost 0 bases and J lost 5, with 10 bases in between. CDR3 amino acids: CASSYSGGRTEAFF. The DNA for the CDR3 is TGTGCCAGCAGTTACTCGGGGGGTCGGACTGAAGCTTTCTTT.

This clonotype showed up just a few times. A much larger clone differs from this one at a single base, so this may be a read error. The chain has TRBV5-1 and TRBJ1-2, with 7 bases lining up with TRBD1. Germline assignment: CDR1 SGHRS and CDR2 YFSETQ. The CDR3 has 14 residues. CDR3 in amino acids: CAGSLSGQDYGYTF. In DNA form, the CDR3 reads TGCGCCGGCAGCTTGTCTGGACAGGACTATGGCTACACCTTC.

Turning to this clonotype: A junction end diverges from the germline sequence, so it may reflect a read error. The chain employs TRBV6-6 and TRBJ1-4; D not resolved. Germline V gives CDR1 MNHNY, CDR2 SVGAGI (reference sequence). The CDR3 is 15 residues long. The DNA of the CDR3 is TGTGCCAGCAGCCAAAATGGAGGGATGAATGGAAAACTGTTTTTT. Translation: CASSQNGGMNGKLFF.

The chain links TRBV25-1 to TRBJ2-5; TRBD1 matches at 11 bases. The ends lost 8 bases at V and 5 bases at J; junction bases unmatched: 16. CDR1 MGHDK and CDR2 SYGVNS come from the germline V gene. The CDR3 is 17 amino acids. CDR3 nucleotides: TGTGCCAGCCAAGATTCGGGACAGGGGGTAAAGGGCGAGACCCAGTACTTC. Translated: CASQDSGQGVKGETQYF.

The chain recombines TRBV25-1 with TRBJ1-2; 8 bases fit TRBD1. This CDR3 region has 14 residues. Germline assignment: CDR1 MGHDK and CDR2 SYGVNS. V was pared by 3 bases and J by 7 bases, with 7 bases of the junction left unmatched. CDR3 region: CASSDRTGNGGYTF. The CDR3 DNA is TGTGCCAGCAGTGATCGGACAGGGAACGGTGGCTACACCTTC.

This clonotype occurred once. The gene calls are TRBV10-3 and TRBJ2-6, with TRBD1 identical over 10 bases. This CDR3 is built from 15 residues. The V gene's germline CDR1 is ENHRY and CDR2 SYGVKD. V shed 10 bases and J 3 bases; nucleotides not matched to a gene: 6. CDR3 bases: TGTGCCACCAGGACAGGGGGACATGGGGCCAACGTCCTGACTTTC. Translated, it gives CATRTGGHGANVLTF.

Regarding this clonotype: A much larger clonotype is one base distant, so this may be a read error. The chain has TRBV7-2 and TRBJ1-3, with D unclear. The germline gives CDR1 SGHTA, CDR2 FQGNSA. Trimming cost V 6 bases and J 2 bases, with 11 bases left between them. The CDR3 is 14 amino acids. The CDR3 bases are TGTGCCAGCAGATCGGACGGGGCTGGAAACACCATATATTTT. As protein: CASRSDGAGNTIYF.

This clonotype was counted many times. The CDR3 is CASRDGTVAYEQYF. CDR3 nucleotide sequence: TGTGCCAGCCGAGACGGGACTGTGGCCTACGAGCAGTACTTC. This chain uses TRBV24-1 with TRBJ2-7; TRBD2 might be the D (6 bases). Germline-derived CDR1 and CDR2 are KGHDR and SFDVKD. V was shortened by 11 bases and J by 2 bases, with 18 bases between the two germline ends. CDR3 length: 14 residues.

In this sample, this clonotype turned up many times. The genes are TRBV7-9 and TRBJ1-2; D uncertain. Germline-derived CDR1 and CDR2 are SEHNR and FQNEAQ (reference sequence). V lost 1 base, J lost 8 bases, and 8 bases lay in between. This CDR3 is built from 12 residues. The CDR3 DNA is TGTGCCAGCAGCTTAGAGGTTCTCGGCTACACCTTC. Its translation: CASSLEVLGYTF.